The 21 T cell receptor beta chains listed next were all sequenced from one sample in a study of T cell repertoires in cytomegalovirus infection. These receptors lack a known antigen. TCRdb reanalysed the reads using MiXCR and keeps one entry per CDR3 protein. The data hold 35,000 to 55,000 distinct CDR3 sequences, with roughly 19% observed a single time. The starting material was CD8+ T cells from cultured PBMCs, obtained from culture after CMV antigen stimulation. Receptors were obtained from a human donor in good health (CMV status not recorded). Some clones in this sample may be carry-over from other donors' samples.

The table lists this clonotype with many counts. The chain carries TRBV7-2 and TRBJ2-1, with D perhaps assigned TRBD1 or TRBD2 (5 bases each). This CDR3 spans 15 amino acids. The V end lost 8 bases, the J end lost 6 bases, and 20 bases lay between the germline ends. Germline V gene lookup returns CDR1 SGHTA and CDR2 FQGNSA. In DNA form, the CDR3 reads TGTGCCAGCGGAGAGCATTGGGGGACGATCAATGAGCAGTTCTTC. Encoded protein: CASGEHWGTINEQFF.

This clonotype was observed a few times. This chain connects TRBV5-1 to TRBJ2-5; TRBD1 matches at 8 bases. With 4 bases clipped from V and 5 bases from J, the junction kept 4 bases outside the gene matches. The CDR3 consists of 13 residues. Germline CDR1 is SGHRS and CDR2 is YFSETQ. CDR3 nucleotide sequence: TGCGCCAGCAGCCGCAGGGGGCTGGAGACCCAGTACTTC. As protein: CASSRRGLETQYF.

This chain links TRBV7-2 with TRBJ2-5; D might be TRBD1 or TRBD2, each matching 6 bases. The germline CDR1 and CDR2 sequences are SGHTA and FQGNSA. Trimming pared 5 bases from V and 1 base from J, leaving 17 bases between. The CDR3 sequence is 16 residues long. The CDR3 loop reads CASSPSGAASQETQYF. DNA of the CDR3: TGTGCCAGCAGCCCCTCGGGGGCAGCGTCCCAAGAGACCCAGTACTTC.

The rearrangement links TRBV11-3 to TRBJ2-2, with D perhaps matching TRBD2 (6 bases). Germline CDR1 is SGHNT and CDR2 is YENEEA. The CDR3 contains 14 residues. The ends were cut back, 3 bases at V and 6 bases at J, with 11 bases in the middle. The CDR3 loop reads CASSLGGRSGELFF. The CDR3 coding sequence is TGTGCCAGCAGCTTGGGGGGACGGTCCGGGGAGCTGTTTTTT.

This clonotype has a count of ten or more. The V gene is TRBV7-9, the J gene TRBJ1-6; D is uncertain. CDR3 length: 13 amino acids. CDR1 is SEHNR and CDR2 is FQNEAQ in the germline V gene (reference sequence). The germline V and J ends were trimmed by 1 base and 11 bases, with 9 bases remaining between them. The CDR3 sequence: CASSLDPVTPLHF. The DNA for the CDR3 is TGTGCCAGCAGCTTAGACCCTGTGACACCCCTCCACTTT.

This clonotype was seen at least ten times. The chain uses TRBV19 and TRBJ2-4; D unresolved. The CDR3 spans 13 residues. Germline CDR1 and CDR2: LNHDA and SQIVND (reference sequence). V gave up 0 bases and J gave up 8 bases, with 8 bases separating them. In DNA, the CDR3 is TGTGCCAGTAGTATAGATTCCTGGGACATTCAGTACTTC. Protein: CASSIDSWDIQYF.

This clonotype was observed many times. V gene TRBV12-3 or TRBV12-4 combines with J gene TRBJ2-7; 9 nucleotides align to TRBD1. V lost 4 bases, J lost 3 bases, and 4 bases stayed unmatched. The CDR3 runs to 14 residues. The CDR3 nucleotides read TGTGCCAGCAGTTCAGGACAGGGGTTCTACGAGCAGTACTTC. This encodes CASSSGQGFYEQYF.

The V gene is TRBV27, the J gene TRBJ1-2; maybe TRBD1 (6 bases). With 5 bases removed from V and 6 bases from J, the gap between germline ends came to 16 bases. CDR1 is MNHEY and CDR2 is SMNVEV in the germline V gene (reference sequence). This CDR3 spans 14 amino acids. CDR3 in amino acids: CASSMGGRVDGYTF. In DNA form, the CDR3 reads TGTGCCAGCAGTATGGGGGGCAGAGTAGATGGCTACACCTTC.

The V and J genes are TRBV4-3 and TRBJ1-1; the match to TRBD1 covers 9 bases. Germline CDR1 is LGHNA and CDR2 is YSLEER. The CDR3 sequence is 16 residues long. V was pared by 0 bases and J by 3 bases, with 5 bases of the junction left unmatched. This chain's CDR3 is CASSQDRTGGDTEAFF. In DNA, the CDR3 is TGCGCCAGCAGCCAAGATCGAACAGGGGGCGACACTGAAGCTTTCTTT.

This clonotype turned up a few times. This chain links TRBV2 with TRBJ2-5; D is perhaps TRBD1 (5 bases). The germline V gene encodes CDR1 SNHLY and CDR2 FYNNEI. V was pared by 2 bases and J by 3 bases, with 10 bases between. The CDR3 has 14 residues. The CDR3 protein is CASSERAGKETQYF. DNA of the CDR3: TGTGCCAGCAGTGAACGGGCAGGGAAAGAGACCCAGTACTTC.

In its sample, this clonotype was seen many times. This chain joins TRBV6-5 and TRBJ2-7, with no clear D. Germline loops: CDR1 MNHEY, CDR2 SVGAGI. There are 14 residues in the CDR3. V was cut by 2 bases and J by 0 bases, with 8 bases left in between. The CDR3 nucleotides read TGTGCCAGCAGTTACATGAGTAACTCCTACGAGCAGTACTTC. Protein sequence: CASSYMSNSYEQYF.

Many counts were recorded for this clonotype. The CDR3 DNA is TGTGCCAGCAGCCAAACCCAGGGCACCGGGGAGCTGTTTTTT. Its protein is CASSQTQGTGELFF. The chain links TRBV7-8 to TRBJ2-2, with D perhaps matching TRBD1 (5 bases). The CDR3 has 14 residues. The V end was cut by 5 bases, the J end by 4 bases, with 11 bases between. The germline gives CDR1 SGHVS, CDR2 FQNEAQ.

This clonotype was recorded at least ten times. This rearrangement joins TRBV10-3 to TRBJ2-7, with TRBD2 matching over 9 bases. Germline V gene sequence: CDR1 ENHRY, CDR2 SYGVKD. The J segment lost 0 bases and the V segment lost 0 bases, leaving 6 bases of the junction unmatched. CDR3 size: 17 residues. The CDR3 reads CAISESSGGHSSYEQYF. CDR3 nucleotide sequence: TGTGCCATCAGTGAGTCTAGCGGGGGCCATAGCTCCTACGAGCAGTACTTC.

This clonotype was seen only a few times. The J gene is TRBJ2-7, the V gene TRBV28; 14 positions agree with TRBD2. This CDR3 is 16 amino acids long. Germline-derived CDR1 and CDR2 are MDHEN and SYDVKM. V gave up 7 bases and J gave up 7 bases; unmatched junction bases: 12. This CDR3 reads CASTPATSGGAGEQYF. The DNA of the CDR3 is TGTGCCAGCACCCCCGCGACTAGCGGGGGGGCCGGGGAGCAGTACTTC.

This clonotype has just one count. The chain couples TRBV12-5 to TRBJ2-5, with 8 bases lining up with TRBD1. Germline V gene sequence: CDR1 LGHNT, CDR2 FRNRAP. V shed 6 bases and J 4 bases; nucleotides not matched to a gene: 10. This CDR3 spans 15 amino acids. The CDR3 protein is CASGSVTGGRETQYF. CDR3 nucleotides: TGTGCTAGTGGATCCGTCACAGGGGGTAGAGAGACCCAGTACTTC.

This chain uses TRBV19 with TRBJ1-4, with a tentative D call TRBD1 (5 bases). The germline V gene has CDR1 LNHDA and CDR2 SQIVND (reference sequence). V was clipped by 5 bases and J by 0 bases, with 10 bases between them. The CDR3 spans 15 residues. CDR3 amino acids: CASSAGTATNEKLFF. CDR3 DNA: TGTGCCAGTAGTGCCGGGACGGCAACTAATGAAAAACTGTTTTTT.

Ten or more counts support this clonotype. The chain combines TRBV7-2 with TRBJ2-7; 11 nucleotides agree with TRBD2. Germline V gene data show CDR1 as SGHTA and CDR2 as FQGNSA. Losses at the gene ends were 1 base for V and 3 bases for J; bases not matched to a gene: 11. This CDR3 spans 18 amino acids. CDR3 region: CASSLGSGLAGAGYEQYF. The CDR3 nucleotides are TGTGCCAGCAGCTTAGGATCCGGACTAGCGGGCGCGGGCTACGAGCAGTACTTC.

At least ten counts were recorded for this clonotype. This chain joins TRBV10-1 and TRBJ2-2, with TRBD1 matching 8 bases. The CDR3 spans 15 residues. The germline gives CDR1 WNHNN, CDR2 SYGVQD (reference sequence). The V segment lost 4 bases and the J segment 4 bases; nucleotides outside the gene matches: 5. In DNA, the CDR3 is TGCGCCAGCAGTGCCCGGACAGGGAGCACCGGGGAGCTGTTTTTT. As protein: CASSARTGSTGELFF.

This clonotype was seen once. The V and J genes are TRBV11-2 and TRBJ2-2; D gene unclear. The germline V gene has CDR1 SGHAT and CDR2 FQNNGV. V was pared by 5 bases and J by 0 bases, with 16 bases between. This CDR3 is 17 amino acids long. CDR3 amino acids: CASSPLIGFANTGELFF. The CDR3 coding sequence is TGTGCCAGCAGCCCCTTAATCGGGTTCGCGAACACCGGGGAGCTGTTTTTT.

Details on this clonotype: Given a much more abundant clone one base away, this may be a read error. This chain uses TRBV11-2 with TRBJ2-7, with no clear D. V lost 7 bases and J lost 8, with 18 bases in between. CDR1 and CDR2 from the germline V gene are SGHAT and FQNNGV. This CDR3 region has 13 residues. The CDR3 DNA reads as TGTGCCAGCACGGACCGCTCTAGGAACAAGCAGTACTTC. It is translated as CASTDRSRNKQYF.

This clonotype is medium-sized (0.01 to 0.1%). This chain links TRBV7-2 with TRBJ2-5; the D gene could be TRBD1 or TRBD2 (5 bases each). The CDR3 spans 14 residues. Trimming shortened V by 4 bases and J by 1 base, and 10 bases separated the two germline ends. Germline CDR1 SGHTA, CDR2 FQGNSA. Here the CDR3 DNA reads TGTGCCAGCAGCTCCCGGGACGGCCAAGAGACCCAGTACTTC. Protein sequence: CASSSRDGQETQYF.